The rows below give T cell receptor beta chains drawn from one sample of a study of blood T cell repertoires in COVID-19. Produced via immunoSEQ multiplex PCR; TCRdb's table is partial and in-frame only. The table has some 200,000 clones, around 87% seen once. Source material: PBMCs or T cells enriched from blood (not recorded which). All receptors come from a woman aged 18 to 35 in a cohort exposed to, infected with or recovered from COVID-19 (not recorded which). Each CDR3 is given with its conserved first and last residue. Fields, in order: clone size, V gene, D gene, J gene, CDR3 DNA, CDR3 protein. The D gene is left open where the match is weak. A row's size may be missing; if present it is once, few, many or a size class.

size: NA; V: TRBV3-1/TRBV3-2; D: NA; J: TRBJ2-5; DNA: TGTGCCAGCAGCCTCCTCACAGGGAGAGGAGAGACCCAGTACTTC; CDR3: CASSLLTGRGETQYF
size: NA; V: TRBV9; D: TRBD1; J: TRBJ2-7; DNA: TGTGCCAGCAGCGTTGGGACAGGAACCTACGAGCAGTACTTC; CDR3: CASSVGTGTYEQYF
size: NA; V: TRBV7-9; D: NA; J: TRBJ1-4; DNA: TGTGCCAGCAGCGGACTGGGCGCGGACGCAACTAATGAAAAACTGTTTTTT; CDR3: CASSGLGADATNEKLFF
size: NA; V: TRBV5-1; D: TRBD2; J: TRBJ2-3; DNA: TGCGCCAGCAGTCGGACTAGCGGGAACACAGATACGCAGTATTTT; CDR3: CASSRTSGNTDTQYF
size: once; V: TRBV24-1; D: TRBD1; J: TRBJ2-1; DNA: TGTGCCACCAGTGATTTCCCCGGGACAGGGTCGGATGAGCAGTTCTTC; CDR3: CATSDFPGTGSDEQFF
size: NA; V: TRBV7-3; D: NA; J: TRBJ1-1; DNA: TGTGCCAGCAGCAGGACAGCGAACACTGAAGCTTTCTTT; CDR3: CASSRTANTEAFF
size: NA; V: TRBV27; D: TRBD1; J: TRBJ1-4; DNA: TGTGCCAGCAGTAGTCGGACAGGTCCTAATGAAAAACTGTTTTTT; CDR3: CASSSRTGPNEKLFF
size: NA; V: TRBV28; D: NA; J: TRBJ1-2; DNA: TGTGCCAGCACCCGTTTCGCAGGGGAACGTGGCTACACCTTC; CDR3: CASTRFAGERGYTF
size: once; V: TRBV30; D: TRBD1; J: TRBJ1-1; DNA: TGTGCCTGGGACAGGGGGAACACTGAAGCTTTCTTT; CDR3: CAWDRGNTEAFF
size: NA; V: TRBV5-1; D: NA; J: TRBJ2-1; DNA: TGCGCCAGCAGCTTGTATCGGGGGACTTACAATGAGCAGTTCTTC; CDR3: CASSLYRGTYNEQFF
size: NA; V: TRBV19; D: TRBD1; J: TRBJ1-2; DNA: TGTGCCAGTAGTAGCCACAGGGGCACTAAGGATGGCTACACCTTC; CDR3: CASSSHRGTKDGYTF
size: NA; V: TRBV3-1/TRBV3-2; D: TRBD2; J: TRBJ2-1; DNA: TGTGCCAGCAGCCTTCTTGCGGGACTACCATCCAATGAGCAGTTCTTC; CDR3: CASSLLAGLPSNEQFF
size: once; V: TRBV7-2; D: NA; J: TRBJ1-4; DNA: TGTGCCAGCAGCCTCGGGGGGGGCGATCATGAAAAACTGTTTTTT; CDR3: CASSLGGGDHEKLFF
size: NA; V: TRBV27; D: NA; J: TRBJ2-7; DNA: TGTGCCAGCTCGCCGGTAGTTACGACACAATACGAGCAGTACTTC; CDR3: CASSPVVTTQYEQYF
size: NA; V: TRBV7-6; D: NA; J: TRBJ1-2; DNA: TGTGCCAGCAGCTTAGAACAGGGCGATAACTATGGCTACACCTTC; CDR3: CASSLEQGDNYGYTF
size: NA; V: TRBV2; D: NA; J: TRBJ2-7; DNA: TGTGCCAGCAACGGGCAGGGGCCCTACGAGCAGTACTTC; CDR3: CASNGQGPYEQYF
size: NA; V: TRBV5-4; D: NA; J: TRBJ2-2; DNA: TGTGCCAGCAGTAGCCAGGGTTCTGCCGGGGAGCTGTTTTTT; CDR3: CASSSQGSAGELFF
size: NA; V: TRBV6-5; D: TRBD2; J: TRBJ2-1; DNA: TGTGCCAGCACGACTAGCGGGAGGAATGAGCAGTTCTTC; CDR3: CASTTSGRNEQFF
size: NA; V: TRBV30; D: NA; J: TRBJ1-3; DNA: TGTGCCTGTTCTGGGGGGTCTACTGGAAACACCATATATTTT; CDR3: CACSGGSTGNTIYF
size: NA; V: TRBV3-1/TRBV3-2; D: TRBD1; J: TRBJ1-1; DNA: TGTGCCAGCAGCCAAGGGGACAGGGGAAGGAGCACTGAAGCTTTCTTT; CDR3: CASSQGDRGRSTEAFF
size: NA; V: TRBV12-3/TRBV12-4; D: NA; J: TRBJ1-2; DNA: TGTGCCAGCAGCCTGGCCGGGGGGGGCTACACCTTC; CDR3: CASSLAGGGYTF
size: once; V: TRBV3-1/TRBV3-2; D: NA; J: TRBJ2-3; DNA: TGTGCCAGCAGCCCCTCCGGCACAGATACGCAGTATTTT; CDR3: CASSPSGTDTQYF
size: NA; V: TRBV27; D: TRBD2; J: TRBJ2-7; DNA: TGTGCCAGCAGTCTCCAGGGGGGCGGGAGGGGCGAGCAGTACTTC; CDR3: CASSLQGGGRGEQYF
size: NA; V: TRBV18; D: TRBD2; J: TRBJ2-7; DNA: TGTGCCAGCTCACCCGACCGTTCCGCGGGGGGTACCAGCGGGGCATACGAGCAGTACTTC; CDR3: CASSPDRSAGGTSGAYEQYF
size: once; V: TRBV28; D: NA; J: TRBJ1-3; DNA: TGTGCCAGCAACTCAGGGGTAGGCCAGTCTGGAAACACCATATATTTT; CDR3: CASNSGVGQSGNTIYF
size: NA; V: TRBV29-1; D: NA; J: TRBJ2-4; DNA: TGCAGCGTTGTTGATACTCGCGGCAAAAACATTCAGTACTTC; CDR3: CSVVDTRGKNIQYF
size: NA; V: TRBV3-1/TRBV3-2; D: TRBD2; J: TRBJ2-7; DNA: TGTGCCAGCAGCCAGTCTAGCGGGGGCCTCTACGAGCAGTACTTC; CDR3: CASSQSSGGLYEQYF
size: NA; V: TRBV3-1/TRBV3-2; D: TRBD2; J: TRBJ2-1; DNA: TGTGCCAGCAGCCAAGCTCCCCGACTAGCGGGATACAATGAGCAGTTCTTC; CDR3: CASSQAPRLAGYNEQFF
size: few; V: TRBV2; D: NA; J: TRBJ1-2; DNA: TGTGCCAGCAGAGAGACAGGCAACTATGGCTACACCTTC; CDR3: CASRETGNYGYTF
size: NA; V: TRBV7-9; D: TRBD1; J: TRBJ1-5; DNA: TGTGCCAGCAGCCGGGACAGGGAAAATCAGCCCCAGCATTTT; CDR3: CASSRDRENQPQHF
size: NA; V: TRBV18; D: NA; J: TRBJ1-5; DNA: TGTGCCAGCTCACCACTCGGGGAAGGGAGCAATCAGCCCCAGCATTTT; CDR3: CASSPLGEGSNQPQHF
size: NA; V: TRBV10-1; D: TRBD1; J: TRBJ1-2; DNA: TGCGCCAGCAGCCCCCGCAGGGGGGCTTCTAACTATGGCTACACCTTC; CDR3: CASSPRRGASNYGYTF
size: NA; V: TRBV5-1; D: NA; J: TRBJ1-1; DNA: TGCGCCAGCAGCTTGGAGGGGGTCCGGAACACTGAAGCTTTCTTT; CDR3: CASSLEGVRNTEAFF
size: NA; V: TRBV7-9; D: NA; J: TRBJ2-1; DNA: TGTGCCAGCAGTAACGATAGGGGGTCCGAGCAGTTCTTC; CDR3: CASSNDRGSEQFF
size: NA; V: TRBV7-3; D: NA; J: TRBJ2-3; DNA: TGTGCCAGCAGACTAAGCCCCAGCACAGATACGCAGTATTTT; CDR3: CASRLSPSTDTQYF
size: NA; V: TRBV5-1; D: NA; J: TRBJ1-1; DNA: TGCGCCAGCAGCTTGGTGGCTAACACTGAAGCTTTCTTT; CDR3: CASSLVANTEAFF
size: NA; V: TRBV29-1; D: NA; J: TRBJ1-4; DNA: TGCAGCGTGGGGAGGGGGACCGGCGCAACTAATGAAAAACTGTTTTTT; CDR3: CSVGRGTGATNEKLFF
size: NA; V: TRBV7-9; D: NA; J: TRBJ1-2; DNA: TGTGCCAGCAGCTTAGTATCGGAGGAGTCTGGCTACACCTTC; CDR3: CASSLVSEESGYTF
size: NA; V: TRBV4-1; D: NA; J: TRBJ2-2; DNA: TGCGCCAGCAGCCAAGGGCAGGGGCCGAACACCGGGGAGCTGTTTTTT; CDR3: CASSQGQGPNTGELFF
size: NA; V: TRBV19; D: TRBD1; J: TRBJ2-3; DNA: TGTGCCAGTAGTCTGACCGGGACAGGGGGCACAGATACGCAGTATTTT; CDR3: CASSLTGTGGTDTQYF